This TCR beta chain comes out of a study of TIL therapy for anti-PD-1-resistant metastatic lung cancer. Study-level information: Most patients had lung adenocarcinoma.

Trimming removed 1 base from V and 5 bases from J; junction bases left unmatched: 16. This CDR3 comprises 18 residues. The germline V gene encodes CDR1 LNHDA and CDR2 SQIVND (reference sequence). As to time point: pre-treatment sample, taken before nivolumab and TIL therapy. Sequencing used immunoSEQ v3. Clones were read by immunoSEQ multiplex PCR, and TCRdb kept only the in-frame ones, dropping some. The sample yields 30,000 or so clones, about 70% seen once. This clone appeared once. The chain recombines TRBV19 with TRBJ2-5, with TRBD1 matching over 7 bases. The TCR was taken from a woman aged 30-79 years with non-small cell lung cancer. This specimen was blood, taken at baseline. CDR3 in DNA: TGTGCCAGTAGTATAGCGGGGAGACAGGGTCGGGTGGGGGAGACCCAGTACTTC. It codes for CASSIAGRQGRVGETQYF.